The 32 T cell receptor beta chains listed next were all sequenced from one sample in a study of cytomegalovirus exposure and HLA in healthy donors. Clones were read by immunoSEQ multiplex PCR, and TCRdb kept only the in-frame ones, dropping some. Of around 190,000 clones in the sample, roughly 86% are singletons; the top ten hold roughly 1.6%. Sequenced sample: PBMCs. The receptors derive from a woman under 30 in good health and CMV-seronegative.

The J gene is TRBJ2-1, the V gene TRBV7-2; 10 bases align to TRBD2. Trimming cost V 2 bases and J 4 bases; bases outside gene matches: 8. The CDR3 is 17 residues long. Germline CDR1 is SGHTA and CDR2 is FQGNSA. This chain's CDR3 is CASSLNPSGGVYNEQFF. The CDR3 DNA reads TGTGCCAGCAGCTTAAACCCTAGCGGGGGCGTTTACAATGAGCAGTTCTTC.

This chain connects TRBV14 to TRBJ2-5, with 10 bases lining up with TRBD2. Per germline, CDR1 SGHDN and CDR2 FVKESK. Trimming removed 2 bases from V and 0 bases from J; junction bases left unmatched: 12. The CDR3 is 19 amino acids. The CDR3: CASSQPQPVAGGYQETQYF. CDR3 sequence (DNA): TGTGCCAGCAGCCAACCACAGCCCGTAGCGGGGGGTTACCAAGAGACCCAGTACTTC. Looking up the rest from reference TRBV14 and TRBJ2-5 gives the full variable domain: EAGVTQFPSHSVIEKGQTVTLRCDPISGHDNLYWYRRVMGKEIKFLLHFVKESKQDESGMPNNRFLAERTGGTYSTLKVQPAELEDSGVYFCASSQPQPVAGGYQETQYFGPGTRLLVL.

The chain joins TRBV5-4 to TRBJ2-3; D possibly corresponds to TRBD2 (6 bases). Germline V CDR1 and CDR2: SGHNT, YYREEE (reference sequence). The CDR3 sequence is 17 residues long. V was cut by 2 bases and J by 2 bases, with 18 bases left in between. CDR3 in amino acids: CASSFRHGGGATDTQYF. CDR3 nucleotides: TGTGCCAGCAGCTTTAGACACGGGGGAGGTGCCACAGATACGCAGTATTTT.

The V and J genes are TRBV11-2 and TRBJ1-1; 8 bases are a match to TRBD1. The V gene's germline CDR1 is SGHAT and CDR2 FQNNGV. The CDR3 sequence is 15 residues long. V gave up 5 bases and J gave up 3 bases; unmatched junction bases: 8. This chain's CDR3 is CASSPTGAQDTEAFF. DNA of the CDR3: TGTGCCAGCAGCCCGACAGGGGCGCAGGACACTGAAGCTTTCTTT.

The CDR3 region has the DNA TGTGCCAGCAGCAGGGTTAAAGAGACCCAGTACTTC. Protein: CASSRVKETQYF. This rearrangement joins TRBV6-5 to TRBJ2-5, with D perhaps matching TRBD1 (5 bases). Trimming took off 6 bases at V and 3 bases at J, with 8 bases between the two ends. Germline CDR1 and CDR2: MNHEY and SVGAGI. This CDR3 has 12 amino acids.

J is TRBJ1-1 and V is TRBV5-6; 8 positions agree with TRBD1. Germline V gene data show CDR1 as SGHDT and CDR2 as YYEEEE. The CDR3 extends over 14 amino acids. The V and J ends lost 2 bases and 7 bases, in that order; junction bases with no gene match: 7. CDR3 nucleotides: TGTGCCAGCAGCTTACCGACAGGGGTAATTGAAGCTTTCTTT. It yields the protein CASSLPTGVIEAFF.

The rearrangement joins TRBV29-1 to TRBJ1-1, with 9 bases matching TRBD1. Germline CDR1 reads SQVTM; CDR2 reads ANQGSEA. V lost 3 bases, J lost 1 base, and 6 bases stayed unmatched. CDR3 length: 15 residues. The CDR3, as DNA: TGCAGCGTTGATTGGGGGACAGGGACGAACACTGAAGCTTTCTTT. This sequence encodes CSVDWGTGTNTEAFF.

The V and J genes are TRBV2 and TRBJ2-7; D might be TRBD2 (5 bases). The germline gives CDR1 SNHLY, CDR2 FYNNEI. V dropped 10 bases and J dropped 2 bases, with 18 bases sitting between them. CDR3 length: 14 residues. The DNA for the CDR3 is TGTGCCACCTCTAGACGATGGGAGACCTACGAGCAGTACTTC. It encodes CATSRRWETYEQYF. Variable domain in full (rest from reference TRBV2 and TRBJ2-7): EPEVTQTPSHQVTQMGQEVILRCVPISNHLYFYWYRQILGQKVEFLVSFYNNEISEKSEIFDDQFSVERPDGSNFTLKIRSTKLEDSAMYFCATSRRWETYEQYFGPGTRLTVT.

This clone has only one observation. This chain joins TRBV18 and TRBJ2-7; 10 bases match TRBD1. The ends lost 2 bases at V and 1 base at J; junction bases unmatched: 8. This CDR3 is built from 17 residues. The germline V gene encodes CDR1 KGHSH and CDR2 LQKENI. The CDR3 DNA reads TGTGCCAGCTCACCAGTTCTAAGGACAGGGGGATCCTACGAGCAGTACTTC. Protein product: CASSPVLRTGGSYEQYF. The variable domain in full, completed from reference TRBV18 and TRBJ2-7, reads NAGVMQNPRHLVRRRGQEARLRCSPMKGHSHVYWYRQLPEEGLKFMVYLQKENIIDESGMPKERFSAEFPKEGPSILRIQQVVRGDSAAYFCASSPVLRTGGSYEQYFGPGTRLTVT.

This CDR3 reads CASSPREGKNIQYF. CDR3 nucleotides: TGTGCCAGCAGCCCCCGGGAGGGGAAAAACATTCAGTACTTC. The chain couples TRBV7-8 to TRBJ2-4, with 8 bases aligning to TRBD2. Per the germline V gene, CDR1 is SGHVS and CDR2 is FQNEAQ. The V gene end was trimmed by 5 bases and the J gene end by 4 bases; junction bases not matched to a gene: 4. The CDR3 is made up of 14 amino acids.

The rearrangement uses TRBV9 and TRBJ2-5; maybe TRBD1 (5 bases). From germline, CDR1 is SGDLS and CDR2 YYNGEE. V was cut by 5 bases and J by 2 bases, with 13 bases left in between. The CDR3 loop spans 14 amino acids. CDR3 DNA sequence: TGTGCCAGCAGGCCCGTGGGGCGGCAAGAGACCCAGTACTTC. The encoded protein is CASRPVGRQETQYF.

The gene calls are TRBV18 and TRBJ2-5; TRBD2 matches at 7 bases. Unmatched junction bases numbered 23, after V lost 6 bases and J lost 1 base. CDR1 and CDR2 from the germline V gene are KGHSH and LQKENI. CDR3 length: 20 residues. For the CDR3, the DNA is TGTGCCAGCTCTCCTCCCGAGGGTGGCGGGAGACTACTGGCCCAAGAGACCCAGTACTTC. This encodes CASSPPEGGGRLLAQETQYF.

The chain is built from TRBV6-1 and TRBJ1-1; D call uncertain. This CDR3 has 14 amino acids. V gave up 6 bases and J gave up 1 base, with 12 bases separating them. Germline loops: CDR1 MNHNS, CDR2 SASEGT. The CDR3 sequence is CASSRHYSNTEAFF. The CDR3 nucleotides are TGTGCCAGCAGCAGACATTATTCGAACACTGAAGCTTTCTTT.

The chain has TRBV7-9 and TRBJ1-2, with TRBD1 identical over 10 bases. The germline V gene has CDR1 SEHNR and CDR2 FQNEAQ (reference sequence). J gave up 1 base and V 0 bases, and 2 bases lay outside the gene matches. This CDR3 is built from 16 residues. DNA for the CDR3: TGTGCCAGCAGCTTAGCGGGGACAGGGGATAACTATGGCTACACCTTC. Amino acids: CASSLAGTGDNYGYTF.

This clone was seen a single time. CDR3 sequence: CASSRRGGQETQYF. Written as DNA, the CDR3 is TGTGCCAGCAGTAGGCGGGGGGGCCAAGAGACCCAGTACTTC. The rearrangement links TRBV2 to TRBJ2-5; 9 bases match TRBD2. Germline assignment: CDR1 SNHLY and CDR2 FYNNEI. J lost 1 base, V lost 5 bases, and 2 bases had no gene match. The CDR3 extends over 14 amino acids.

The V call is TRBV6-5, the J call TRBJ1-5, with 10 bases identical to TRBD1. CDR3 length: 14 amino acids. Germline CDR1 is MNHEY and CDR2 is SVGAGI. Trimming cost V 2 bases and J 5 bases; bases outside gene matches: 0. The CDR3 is CASSYGTGDQPQHF. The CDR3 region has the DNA TGTGCCAGCAGTTACGGGACAGGGGATCAGCCCCAGCATTTT.

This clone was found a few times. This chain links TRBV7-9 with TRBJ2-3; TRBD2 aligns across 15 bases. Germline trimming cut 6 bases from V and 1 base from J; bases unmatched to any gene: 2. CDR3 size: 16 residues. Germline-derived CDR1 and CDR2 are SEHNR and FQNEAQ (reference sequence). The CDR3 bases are TGTGCCAGCAGGGGACTAGCGGGAGGAGGCACAGATACGCAGTATTTT. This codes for CASRGLAGGGTDTQYF.

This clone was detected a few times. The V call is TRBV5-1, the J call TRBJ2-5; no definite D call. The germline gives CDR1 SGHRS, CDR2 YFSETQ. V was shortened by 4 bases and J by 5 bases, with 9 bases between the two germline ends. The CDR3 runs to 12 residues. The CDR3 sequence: CASSLIGETQYF. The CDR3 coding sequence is TGCGCCAGCAGCCTGATCGGGGAGACCCAGTACTTC.

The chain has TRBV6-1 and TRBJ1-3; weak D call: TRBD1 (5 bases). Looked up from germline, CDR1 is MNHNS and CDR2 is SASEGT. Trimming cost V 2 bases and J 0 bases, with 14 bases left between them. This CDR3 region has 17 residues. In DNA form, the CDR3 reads TGTGCCAGCAGTGAAACCCCGCGCAGGGCCTCTGGAAACACCATATATTTT. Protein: CASSETPRRASGNTIYF.

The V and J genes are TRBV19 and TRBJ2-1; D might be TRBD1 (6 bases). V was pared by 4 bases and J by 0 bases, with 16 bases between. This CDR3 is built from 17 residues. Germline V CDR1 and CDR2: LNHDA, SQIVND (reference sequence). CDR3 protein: CASSRRDTLSSYNEQFF. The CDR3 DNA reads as TGTGCCAGTAGTAGACGGGACACCCTGAGCTCCTACAATGAGCAGTTCTTC. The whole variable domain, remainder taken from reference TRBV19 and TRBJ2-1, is DGGITQSPKYLFRKEGQNVTLSCEQNLNHDAMYWYRQDPGQGLRLIYYSQIVNDFQKGDIAEGYSVSREKKESFPLTVTSAQKNPTAFYLCASSRRDTLSSYNEQFFGPGTRLTVL.

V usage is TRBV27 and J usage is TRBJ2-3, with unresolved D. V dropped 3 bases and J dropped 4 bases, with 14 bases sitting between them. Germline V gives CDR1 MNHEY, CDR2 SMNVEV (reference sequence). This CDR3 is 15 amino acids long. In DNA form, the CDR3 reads TGTGCCAGCAGTTTTTGGTCCCGACGGGCAGATACGCAGTATTTT. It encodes CASSFWSRRADTQYF.

The CDR3: CASSTSRRLEQYF. CDR3 bases: TGTGCCAGTAGTACTTCTAGACGTCTCGAGCAGTACTTC. The rearrangement uses TRBV19 and TRBJ2-7; no definite D call. The CDR3 is 13 amino acids. Germline V lookup: CDR1 LNHDA, CDR2 SQIVND (reference sequence). V was shortened by 4 bases and J by 6 bases, with 13 bases between the two germline ends.

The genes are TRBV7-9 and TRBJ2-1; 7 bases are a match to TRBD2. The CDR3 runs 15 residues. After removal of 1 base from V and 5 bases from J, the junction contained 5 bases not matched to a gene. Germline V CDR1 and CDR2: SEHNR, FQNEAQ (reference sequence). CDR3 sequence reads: CASSLERAGHNEQFF. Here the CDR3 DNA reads TGTGCCAGCAGCTTAGAGCGAGCGGGGCACAATGAGCAGTTCTTC. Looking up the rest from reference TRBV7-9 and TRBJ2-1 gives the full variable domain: DTGVSQNPRHKITKRGQNVTFRCDPISEHNRLYWYRQTLGQGPEFLTYFQNEAQLEKSRLLSDRFSAERPKGSFSTLEIQRTEQGDSAMYLCASSLERAGHNEQFFGPGTRLTVL.

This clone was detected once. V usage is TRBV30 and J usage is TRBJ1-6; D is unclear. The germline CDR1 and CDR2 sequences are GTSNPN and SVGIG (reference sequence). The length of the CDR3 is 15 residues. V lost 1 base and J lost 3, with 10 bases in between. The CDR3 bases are TGTGCCTGGAGTGGGAGAGTTTTCTATAATTCACCCCTCCACTTT. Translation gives CAWSGRVFYNSPLHF.

The CDR3 DNA follows: TGTGCCAGCAGCCAGACTAGGACAGATACGCAGTATTTT. Its protein is CASSQTRTDTQYF. The chain is built from TRBV5-4 and TRBJ2-3, with D perhaps TRBD2 (6 bases). The V and J ends lost 4 bases and 3 bases respectively, with 9 bases between them. Germline V lookup: CDR1 SGHNT, CDR2 YYREEE (reference sequence). The CDR3 has 13 amino acids.

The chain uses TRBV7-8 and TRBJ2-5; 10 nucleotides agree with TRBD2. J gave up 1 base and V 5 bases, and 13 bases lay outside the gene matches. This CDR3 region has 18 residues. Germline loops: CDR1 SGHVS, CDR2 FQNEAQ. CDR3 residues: CASSKSTSGSKGQETQYF. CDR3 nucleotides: TGTGCCAGCAGCAAATCGACTAGCGGGTCGAAGGGCCAAGAGACCCAGTACTTC.

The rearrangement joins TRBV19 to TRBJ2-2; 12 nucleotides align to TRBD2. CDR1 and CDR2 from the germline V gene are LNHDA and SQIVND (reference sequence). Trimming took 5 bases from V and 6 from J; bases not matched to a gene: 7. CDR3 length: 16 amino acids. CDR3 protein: CASSSSGGASPGELFF. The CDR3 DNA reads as TGTGCCAGTAGTTCTAGCGGGGGGGCCTCGCCCGGGGAGCTGTTTTTT.

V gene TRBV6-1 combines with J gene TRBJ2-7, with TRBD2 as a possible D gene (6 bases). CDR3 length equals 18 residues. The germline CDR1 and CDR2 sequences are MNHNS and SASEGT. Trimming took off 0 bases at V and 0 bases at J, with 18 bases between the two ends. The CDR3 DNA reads TGTGCCAGCAGTGAAGCGGGGTTCGTCGGGGGTAGCTCCTACGAGCAGTACTTC. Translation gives CASSEAGFVGGSSYEQYF.

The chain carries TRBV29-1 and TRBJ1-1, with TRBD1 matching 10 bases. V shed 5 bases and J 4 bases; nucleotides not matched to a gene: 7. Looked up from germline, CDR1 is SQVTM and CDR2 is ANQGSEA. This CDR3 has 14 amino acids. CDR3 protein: CSVRVGTGVTEAFF. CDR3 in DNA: TGCAGCGTTCGGGTCGGGACAGGGGTCACTGAAGCTTTCTTT. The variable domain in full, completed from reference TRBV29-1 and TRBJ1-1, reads SAVISQKPSRDICQRGTSLTIQCQVDSQVTMMFWYRQQPGQSLTLIATANQGSEATYESGFVIDKFPISRPNLTFSTLTVSNMSPEDSSIYLCSVRVGTGVTEAFFGQGTRLTVV.

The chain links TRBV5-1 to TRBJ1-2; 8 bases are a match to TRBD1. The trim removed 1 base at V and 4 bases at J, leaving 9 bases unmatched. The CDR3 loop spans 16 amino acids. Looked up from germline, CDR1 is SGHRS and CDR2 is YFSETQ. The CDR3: CASSLSAGGSSYGYTF. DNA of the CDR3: TGCGCCAGCAGCTTGTCTGCAGGGGGCTCCTCCTATGGCTACACCTTC.

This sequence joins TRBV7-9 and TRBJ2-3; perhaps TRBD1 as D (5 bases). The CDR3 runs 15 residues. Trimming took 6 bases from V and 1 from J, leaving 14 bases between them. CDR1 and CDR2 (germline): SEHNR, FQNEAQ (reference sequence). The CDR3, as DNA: TGTGCCAGCAGACGCCAATTCAGGGGCACAGATACGCAGTATTTT. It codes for CASRRQFRGTDTQYF.

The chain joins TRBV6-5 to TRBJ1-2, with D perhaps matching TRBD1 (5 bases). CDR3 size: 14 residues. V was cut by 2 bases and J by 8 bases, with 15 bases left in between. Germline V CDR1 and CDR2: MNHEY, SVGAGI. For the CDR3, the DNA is TGTGCCAGCAGTTACGGCGCCGTCGGGGGAGGCTACACCTTC. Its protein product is CASSYGAVGGGYTF.